The 2 T cell receptor beta chains reported below all come from one sample, sequenced in a study of vaccination and CD4 T cells after COVID-19. Treatment defined: 10-day PBMC culture with coronavirus spike peptide pools or control peptides (ViraFEST assay). An Oncomine TCR Beta short-read assay was used to sequence the DNA from cultured CD4+ T cells. MiXCR, applied by TCRdb to the PCR reads, yields one record per CDR3 protein. The data show 9,500 to 15,000 distinct CDR3 sequences, 45% to 60% seen once. No antigen has been assigned to these receptors. The sequenced material came from CD4+ T cells from blood, cultured in vitro. The source is a human donor who had recovered from COVID-19.

This clonotype was seen a few times. The CDR3 nucleotides are TGTGCCAGCAGCTCCCCAAATTCACCCCTCCACTTT. Translated: CASSSPNSPLHF. The chain joins TRBV7-2 to TRBJ1-6; D remains unclear. Deletions cut 4 bases from V and 7 bases from J, with 5 bases between. Germline CDR1 reads SGHTA; CDR2 reads FQGNSA. This CDR3 region has 12 residues. Using reference TRBV7-2 and TRBJ1-6 for the parts outside the CDR3, the full variable domain is GAGVSQSPSNKVTEKGKDVELRCDPISGHTALYWYRQSLGQGLEFLIYFQGNSAPDKSGLPSDRFSAERTGGSVSTLTIQRTQQEDSAVYLCASSSPNSPLHFGNGTRLTVT.

The chain joins TRBV10-1 to TRBJ2-2; 8 nucleotides agree with TRBD2. Per the germline V gene, CDR1 is WNHNN and CDR2 is SYGVQD (reference sequence). Trimming at V came to 0 bases and at J to 8 bases, leaving 11 bases not matched to a gene. The CDR3 is 17 residues long. The CDR3 region has the DNA TGCGCCAGCAGTGAGTCATCGGTGGGACTAGAAGGAGGGGAGCTGTTTTTT. It yields the protein CASSESSVGLEGGELFF.